This entry features one T cell receptor (beta chain) sequence. The antigen is unknown. V lost 6 bases to trimming and J lost 7 bases; unmatched junction nucleotides: 12. This CDR3 has 14 amino acids. The source of the sample is a study of response to subunit inactivated influenza vaccine. Study-level findings and limits: Authors proposed each seasonal influenza vaccination draws in few new T cells.

TCRdb itself ran the RT-PCR reads through MiXCR, one entry per CDR3 protein. The data hold about 650,000 distinct CDR3 sequences, with 15% to 18% observed a single time. The rearrangement uses TRBV12-3 or TRBV12-4 and TRBJ2-7, with 7 bases fitting TRBD1. The TCR was taken from a middle-aged man who received an inactivated influenza vaccine. The source was PBMCs from blood, collected about 13 days after vaccination. CDR3 sequence reads: CASRRGGRRFEQYF. The DNA of the CDR3 is TGTGCCAGCAGGCGAGGGGGCAGGCGATTTGAGCAGTACTTC.